These 5 T cell receptor beta chains were sequenced from one sample in a study of beta chain features in type 1 diabetes. Reverse transcription of all isolated RNA meant that expressed TCRB transcripts were sequenced. The assay was immunoSEQ multiplex PCR, and TCRdb's table has in-frame clones only and misses some. The sample has approximately 300,000 clones, approximately 11% seen once. Sequencing used naive CD4+ T cells from blood. The receptors stem from a woman aged 30 to 39 in good health.

This clone was counted between two and nine times. V gene TRBV30 combines with J gene TRBJ1-5; possible D gene TRBD1, 6 bases. Trimming left V 1 base short and J 0 bases short, with 13 bases between. Germline V gene sequence: CDR1 GTSNPN, CDR2 SVGIG (reference sequence). The CDR3 contains 16 residues. This CDR3 is CAWSGGQPYSNQPQHF. The CDR3 DNA reads as TGTGCCTGGAGTGGGGGGCAGCCTTATAGCAATCAGCCCCAGCATTTT. The complete variable domain, with remaining parts taken from reference TRBV30 and TRBJ1-5, reads SQTIHQWPATLVQPVGSPLSLECTVEGTSNPNLYWYRQAAGRGLQLLFYSVGIGQISSEVPQNLSASRPQDRQFILSSKKLLLSDSGFYLCAWSGGQPYSNQPQHFGDGTRLSIL.

The chain employs TRBV19 and TRBJ2-1; D may be TRBD2 (6 bases). CDR1 is LNHDA, CDR2 SQIVND, per germline (reference sequence). The CDR3 runs to 13 residues. V was pared by 6 bases and J by 7 bases, with 13 bases between. Written as DNA, the CDR3 is TGTGCCAGTAGCGGGAGCCCTGGGAATGAGCAGTTCTTC. This translates into CASSGSPGNEQFF.

This clone turned up a few times. This chain links TRBV11-2 with TRBJ2-1, with 15 nucleotides matching TRBD2. The germline CDR1 and CDR2 sequences are SGHAT and FQNNGV. This CDR3 has 18 residues. The junction had 12 bases not matched to a gene; V was cut back by 4 bases and J by 8 bases. The CDR3 sequence: CASSSGLAGGQRFYEQFF. CDR3 bases: TGTGCCAGCAGCTCGGGACTAGCGGGAGGCCAGAGGTTTTATGAGCAGTTCTTC.

V gene TRBV7-9 combines with J gene TRBJ2-2; 10 bases fit TRBD2. V lost 4 bases to trimming and J lost 5 bases; unmatched junction nucleotides: 10. CDR1 SEHNR and CDR2 FQNEAQ come from the germline V gene (reference sequence). The CDR3 runs to 17 residues. The CDR3 coding sequence is TGTGCCAGCAGCTACCGACTAGCGGGCACCAGTACCGGGGAGCTGTTTTTT. Its protein product is CASSYRLAGTSTGELFF.

The gene calls are TRBV5-1 and TRBJ2-2; 9 nucleotides agree with TRBD1. Germline V lookup: CDR1 SGHRS, CDR2 YFSETQ. The V segment lost 5 bases and the J segment 4 bases; nucleotides outside the gene matches: 6. The CDR3 has 15 residues. CDR3 protein: CASRSDRGRTGELFF. The CDR3, as DNA: TGCGCCAGCAGATCGGACAGGGGACGCACCGGGGAGCTGTTTTTT.